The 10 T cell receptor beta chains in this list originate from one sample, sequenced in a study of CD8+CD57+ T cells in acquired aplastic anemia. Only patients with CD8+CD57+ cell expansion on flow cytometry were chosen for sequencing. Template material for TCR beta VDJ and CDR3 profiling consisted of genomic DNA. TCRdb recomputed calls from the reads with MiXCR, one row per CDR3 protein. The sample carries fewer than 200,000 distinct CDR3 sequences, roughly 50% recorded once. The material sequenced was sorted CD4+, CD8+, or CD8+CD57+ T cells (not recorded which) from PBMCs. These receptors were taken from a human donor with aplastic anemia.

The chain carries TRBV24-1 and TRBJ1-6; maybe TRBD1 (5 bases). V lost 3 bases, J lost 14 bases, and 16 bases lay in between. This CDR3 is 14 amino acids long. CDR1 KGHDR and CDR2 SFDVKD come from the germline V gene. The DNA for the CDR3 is TGTGCCACCAGTGATACTGACAGCATGGATGCCCTCCACTTT. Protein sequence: CATSDTDSMDALHF.

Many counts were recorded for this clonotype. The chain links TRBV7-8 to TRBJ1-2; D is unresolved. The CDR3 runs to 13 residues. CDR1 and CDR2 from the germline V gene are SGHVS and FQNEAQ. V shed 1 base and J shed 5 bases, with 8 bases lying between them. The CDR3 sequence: CASSLGRRYGYTF. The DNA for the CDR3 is TGTGCCAGCAGCTTAGGCCGGCGATATGGCTACACCTTC.

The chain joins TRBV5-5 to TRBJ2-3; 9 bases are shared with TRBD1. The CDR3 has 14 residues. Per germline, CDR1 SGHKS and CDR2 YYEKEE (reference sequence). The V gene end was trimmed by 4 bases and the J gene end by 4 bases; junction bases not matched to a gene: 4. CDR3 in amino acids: CASSTGQGADTQYF. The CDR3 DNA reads TGTGCCAGCAGCACGGGACAGGGTGCAGATACGCAGTATTTT.

CDR3 sequence reads: CASSPTSQETQYF. CDR3 bases: TGTGCCAGCAGCCCCACTAGCCAAGAGACCCAGTACTTC. The rearrangement uses TRBV7-9 and TRBJ2-5; TRBD2 might be the D (5 bases). The ends were cut back, 5 bases at V and 1 base at J, with 8 bases in the middle. The germline V gene has CDR1 SEHNR and CDR2 FQNEAQ (reference sequence). The CDR3 totals 13 residues.

The CDR3 DNA reads as TGTGCCAGCAGCTACGGACAGGGTGACACTGAAGCTTTCTTT. As protein: CASSYGQGDTEAFF. This chain connects TRBV7-3 to TRBJ1-1; 8 bases match TRBD1. J gave up 3 bases and V 4 bases, and 4 bases lay outside the gene matches. Germline V gene lookup returns CDR1 SGHTA and CDR2 FQGTGA. This CDR3 contains 14 residues.

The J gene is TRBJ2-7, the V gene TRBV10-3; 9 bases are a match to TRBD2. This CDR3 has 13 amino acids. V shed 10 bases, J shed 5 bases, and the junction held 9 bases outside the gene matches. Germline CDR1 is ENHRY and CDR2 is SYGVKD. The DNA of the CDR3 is TGTGCCAGCAGCCTCAGCGGGAGGAACGAGCAGTACTTC. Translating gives CASSLSGRNEQYF.

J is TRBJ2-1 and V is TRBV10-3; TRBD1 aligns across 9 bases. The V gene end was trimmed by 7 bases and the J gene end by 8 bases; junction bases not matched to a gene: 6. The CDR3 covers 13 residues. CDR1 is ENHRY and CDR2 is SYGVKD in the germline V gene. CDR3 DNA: TGTGCCATCATGGCAGGGACAGGGTATGAGCAGTTCTTC. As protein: CAIMAGTGYEQFF.

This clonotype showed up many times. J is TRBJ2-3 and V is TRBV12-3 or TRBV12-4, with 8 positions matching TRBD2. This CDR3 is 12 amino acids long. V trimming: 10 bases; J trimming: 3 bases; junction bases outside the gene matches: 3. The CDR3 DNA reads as TGTGCCACCCGGGGGGGGACAGATACGCAGTATTTT. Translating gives CATRGGTDTQYF.

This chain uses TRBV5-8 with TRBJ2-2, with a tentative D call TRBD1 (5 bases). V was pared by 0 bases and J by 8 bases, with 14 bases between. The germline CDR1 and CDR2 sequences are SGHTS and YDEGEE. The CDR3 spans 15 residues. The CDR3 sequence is CASSLAGRRTGELFF. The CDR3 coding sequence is TGTGCCAGCAGCTTGGCCGGACGAAGGACAGGGGAGCTGTTTTTT.

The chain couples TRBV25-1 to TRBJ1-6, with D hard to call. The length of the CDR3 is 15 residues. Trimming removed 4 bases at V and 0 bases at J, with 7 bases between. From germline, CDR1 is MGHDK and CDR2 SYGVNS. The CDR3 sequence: CASSVRSSYNSPLHF. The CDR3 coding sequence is TGTGCCAGCAGTGTGAGGAGCTCCTATAATTCACCCCTCCACTTT.